The 27 T cell receptor beta chains given below trace back to one sample, sequenced in a study of post-analysis software for immune sequencing data. General observations from the study: The five TRBV segments detected at higher frequency in patients than in controls included TRBV5-6, TRBV5-1 and TRBV20-1.

For these receptors, no antigen is known. Unique-molecular-identifier-tagged TCR beta cDNA libraries were used. MiXCR was run by TCRdb on the PCR reads, yielding one entry per CDR3 protein. The repertoire holds around 770,000 distinct CDR3 sequences, with about 43% as singletons. The sequenced material came from blood. Every receptor here comes from a girl between 5 and 17 years old with multiple sclerosis.

This chain joins TRBV20-1 and TRBJ2-7; TRBD2 matches 7 bases. The CDR3 contains 12 residues. The germline gives CDR1 DFQATT, CDR2 SNEGSKA (reference sequence). V lost 8 bases and J lost 7; bases outside the gene matches: 11. CDR3 region: CSTVSVSGEQYF. The CDR3 DNA follows: TGCAGTACCGTATCGGTTAGCGGGGAGCAGTACTTC.

The genes are TRBV20-1 and TRBJ2-4; TRBD2 agrees at 12 bases. The J call may be wrong; the DNA end is better matched by TRBJ2-7. Germline V gene data show CDR1 as DFQATT and CDR2 as SNEGSKA (reference sequence). The length of the CDR3 is 16 residues. CDR3 residues: CSARLDGLAGPGEQYF. The CDR3 region has the DNA TGCAGTGCTAGATTAGATGGACTAGCGGGACCTGGCGAGCAGTACTTC.

The sample holds a few counts of this clonotype. The chain links TRBV5-6 to TRBJ2-1; a weak D match, TRBD2 (5 bases). With 4 bases removed from V and 0 bases from J, the gap between germline ends came to 11 bases. Germline-derived CDR1 and CDR2 are SGHDT and YYEEEE. This CDR3 contains 15 residues. The CDR3 is CASSHWESSYNEQFF. The CDR3, as DNA: TGTGCCAGCAGCCACTGGGAGAGCTCCTACAATGAGCAGTTCTTC.

The chain has TRBV27 and TRBJ1-2, with D uncertain. The V end was cut by 8 bases, the J end by 8 bases, with 21 bases between. From germline, CDR1 is MNHEY and CDR2 SMNVEV (reference sequence). The CDR3 loop spans 14 amino acids. CDR3 sequence: CASGPGGIPGGYTF. DNA for the CDR3: TGTGCCAGCGGCCCGGGTGGGATCCCGGGGGGCTACACCTTC.

The gene calls are TRBV20-1 and TRBJ2-5, with D maybe TRBD2 (6 bases). V lost 2 bases, J lost 1 base, and 14 bases lay in between. This CDR3 has 15 residues. Germline CDR1 is DFQATT and CDR2 is SNEGSKA (reference sequence). CDR3 bases: TGCAGTGCTAGAAGTGGGAGGTGGGGCCAAGAGACCCAGTACTTC. As protein: CSARSGRWGQETQYF.

This clonotype was seen once. This sequence joins TRBV3-1 and TRBJ1-5; a possible D gene is TRBD1 (6 bases). Trimming left V 4 bases short and J 3 bases short, with 10 bases between. Germline loops: CDR1 LGHDT, CDR2 YNNKEL (reference sequence). There are 14 residues in the CDR3. This CDR3 is CASSPGTTNQPQHF. The CDR3 DNA reads TGTGCCAGCAGCCCCGGGACAACCAATCAGCCCCAGCATTTT.

This clonotype has just a few counts. This chain joins TRBV7-2 and TRBJ2-7; 9 nucleotides line up with TRBD1. Germline trimming cut 0 bases from V and 3 bases from J; bases unmatched to any gene: 6. Germline loops: CDR1 SGHTA, CDR2 FQGNSA. The length of the CDR3 is 16 residues. The CDR3 sequence: CASSLAPGQGNYEQYF. In DNA, the CDR3 is TGTGCCAGCAGCTTAGCTCCAGGACAGGGGAACTACGAGCAGTACTTC.

The J gene is TRBJ2-7, the V gene TRBV10-1; 7 positions match TRBD2. The J call may be incorrect, as the DNA end agrees better with TRBJ2-5. The CDR3 covers 14 residues. Germline values: CDR1 WNHNN, CDR2 SYGVQD (reference sequence). The CDR3 spells CASSESGEGKTQYF. CDR3 nucleotide sequence: TGCGCCAGCAGTGAGTCGGGGGAGGGGAAGACCCAGTACTTC.

The chain uses TRBV25-1 and TRBJ2-3; the D gene is possibly TRBD2 (5 bases). CDR3 size: 18 residues. The germline gives CDR1 MGHDK, CDR2 SYGVNS. Trimming stripped 0 bases from V and 0 bases from J, with 16 bases between. CDR3 region: CASSEYFIPSSSTDTQYF. The CDR3 DNA sequence: TGTGCCAGCAGTGAATATTTTATACCTAGCTCAAGCACAGATACGCAGTATTTT. Filled out from reference TRBV25-1 and TRBJ2-3, the complete variable domain reads EADIYQTPRYLVIGTGKKITLECSQTMGHDKMYWYQQDPGMELHLIHYSYGVNSTEKGDLSSESTVSRIRTEHFPLTLESARPSHTSQYLCASSEYFIPSSSTDTQYFGPGTRLTVL.

This clonotype was seen once. V usage is TRBV15 and J usage is TRBJ1-2; D is uncertain. Germline lookup yields CDR1 LNHNV and CDR2 YYDKDF (reference sequence). Trimming removed 5 bases from V and 8 bases from J, with 12 bases in between. The CDR3 consists of 12 residues. In DNA form, the CDR3 reads TGTGCCACCAGCCGGGGATCAGGAGGCTACACCTTC. Protein: CATSRGSGGYTF. The full variable domain, completed using reference TRBV15 and TRBJ1-2, is DAMVIQNPRYQVTQFGKPVTLSCSQTLNHNVMYWYQQKSSQAPKLLFHYYDKDFNNEADTPDNFQSRRPNTSFCFLDIRSPGLGDTAMYLCATSRGSGGYTFGSGTRLTVV.

This clonotype was detected once. V gene TRBV29-1 combines with J gene TRBJ2-1; 7 bases fit TRBD2. Trimming removed 3 bases from V and 7 bases from J; junction bases left unmatched: 9. The CDR3 is 14 amino acids. CDR1 is SQVTM, CDR2 ANQGSEA, per germline. The CDR3 DNA reads as TGCAGCGTTGAGTTGGCTAGCGGACAAAATGAGCAGTTCTTC. The encoded protein is CSVELASGQNEQFF.

This clonotype was observed a few times. The rearrangement uses TRBV10-2 and TRBJ1-4, with 7 positions matching TRBD1. Germline CDR1 and CDR2: WSHSY and SAAADI. With V trimmed by 3 bases and J by 6 bases, 4 bases remained unmatched. The CDR3 totals 14 residues. CDR3: CASSDRGKDEKLFF. The CDR3 DNA reads as TGCGCCAGCAGTGACAGGGGGAAGGATGAAAAACTGTTTTTT.

This clonotype was counted a few times. CDR3: CASTEGGYQETQYF. CDR3 coding DNA: TGTGCCAGCACCGAAGGAGGGTACCAAGAGACCCAGTACTTC. The V gene is TRBV5-6, the J gene TRBJ2-5; D possibly corresponds to TRBD2 (6 bases). This CDR3 has 14 residues. In germline, CDR1 is SGHDT, CDR2 YYEEEE. V lost 6 bases, J lost 0 bases, and 12 bases lay in between.

This clonotype was picked up a small number of times. CDR3 coding DNA: TGTGCCAGCAGTTTATCTGGGGAAGAAAAACTGTTTTTT. This translates into CASSLSGEEKLFF. The chain is built from TRBV27 and TRBJ1-4, with unresolved D. Trimming pared 0 bases from V and 8 bases from J, leaving 7 bases between. The CDR3 has 13 amino acids. Germline values: CDR1 MNHEY, CDR2 SMNVEV (reference sequence).

The chain recombines TRBV13 with TRBJ1-2; no reliable D call. Per germline, CDR1 PRHDT and CDR2 FYEKMQ (reference sequence). The CDR3 sequence is 17 residues long. V dropped 0 bases and J dropped 5 bases, with 19 bases sitting between them. The CDR3 protein is CASSLGPWTELGYGYTF. CDR3 nucleotide sequence: TGTGCCAGCAGCTTAGGCCCTTGGACGGAGTTGGGGTATGGCTACACCTTC.

This clonotype was found once. Relative to the germline gene, one junction end is altered; a read error may explain this. The chain couples TRBV29-1 to TRBJ1-1, with D unresolved. This CDR3 region has 14 residues. Germline-derived CDR1 and CDR2 are SQVTM and ANQGSEA. The CDR3, as DNA: TGCAGCGTTGGAGAAGGATCTGAGAACACTGGAGCTTTCTTT. Protein product: CSVGEGSENTGAFF.

CDR3 sequence reads: CSAKVVRACTF. The CDR3 region has the DNA TGCAGTGCTAAGGTTGTGCGGGCCTGCACCTTC. This rearrangement joins TRBV20-1 to TRBJ1-2; D unresolved. The V gene lost 4 bases and the J gene lost 13 bases, with 16 bases spanning the gap. The CDR3 covers 11 residues. The germline V gene encodes CDR1 DFQATT and CDR2 SNEGSKA (reference sequence).

The chain uses TRBV6-5 and TRBJ1-2; tentative D call: TRBD1 (6 bases). CDR3 size: 13 residues. Germline CDR1 MNHEY, CDR2 SVGAGI. The V and J ends lost 4 bases and 7 bases respectively, with 13 bases between them. CDR3 sequence: CASSFGQTAGYTF. As DNA, the CDR3 is TGTGCCAGCAGTTTCGGACAGACGGCTGGCTACACCTTC.

This clonotype has a handful of counts. The chain recombines TRBV7-9 with TRBJ2-7; TRBD2 aligns across 13 bases. Germline loops: CDR1 SEHNR, CDR2 FQNEAQ (reference sequence). V shed 5 bases, J shed 5 bases, and the junction held 6 bases outside the gene matches. The CDR3 totals 15 residues. The DNA of the CDR3 is TGTGCCAGCAGCGCCGGACTAGCGGGAGTCGACGAGCAGTACTTC. It translates to CASSAGLAGVDEQYF.

This clonotype was detected only a few times. The chain links TRBV20-1 to TRBJ2-7; TRBD2 agrees at 7 bases. The V segment lost 4 bases and the J segment 0 bases; nucleotides outside the gene matches: 6. There are 14 residues in the CDR3. Germline assignment: CDR1 DFQATT and CDR2 SNEGSKA (reference sequence). The CDR3 sequence: CSAKVERGSYEQYF. The CDR3 DNA sequence: TGCAGTGCTAAAGTGGAGCGGGGCTCCTACGAGCAGTACTTC.

The rearrangement uses TRBV6-6 and TRBJ2-3; D may be TRBD2 (5 bases). Looked up from germline, CDR1 is MNHNY and CDR2 is SVGAGI (reference sequence). The CDR3 is 16 residues long. Trimming pared 2 bases from V and 0 bases from J, leaving 12 bases between. The CDR3: CASSYGRALSTDTQYF. The CDR3 bases are TGTGCCAGCAGTTACGGGCGGGCCCTTAGCACAGATACGCAGTATTTT.

The V gene is TRBV6-1, the J gene TRBJ2-3; 9 nucleotides match TRBD2. The trim removed 11 bases at V and 4 bases at J, leaving 10 bases unmatched. This CDR3 has 14 residues. Per germline, CDR1 MNHNS and CDR2 SASEGT. The CDR3 coding sequence is TGTGCCCCCACGGGTAGCGGGAGTTCAGATACGCAGTATTTT. Residues: CAPTGSGSSDTQYF.

The V call is TRBV6-6, the J call TRBJ1-2, with 10 bases that match TRBD1. Germline V gene sequence: CDR1 MNHNY, CDR2 SVGAGI (reference sequence). J was trimmed by 8 bases and V by 6 bases; bases with no gene match: 12. The CDR3 length is 15 residues. The CDR3 sequence: CASSTRDRGGGGYTF. In nucleotides, the CDR3 is TGTGCCAGCAGCACCCGGGACAGGGGTGGGGGAGGCTACACCTTC.

This clonotype has more than one count but fewer than ten. V and J are TRBV13 and TRBJ2-7; D is possibly TRBD2 (5 bases). The length of the CDR3 is 15 residues. V was cut by 3 bases and J by 1 base, with 13 bases left in between. Per germline, CDR1 PRHDT and CDR2 FYEKMQ (reference sequence). The CDR3 loop is CASSFTEDFSYEQYF. In DNA, the CDR3 is TGTGCCAGCAGCTTTACAGAGGACTTTTCCTACGAGCAGTACTTC.

The gene calls are TRBV12-3 or TRBV12-4 and TRBJ2-3; D is ambiguous. V lost 0 bases and J 2 bases, leaving 9 bases between the germline ends. The CDR3 is made up of 15 amino acids. CDR3 residues: CASSLASGVTDTQYF. Here the CDR3 DNA reads TGTGCCAGCAGTTTAGCATCTGGAGTCACAGATACGCAGTATTTT.

This clonotype was counted many times. This chain joins TRBV3-1 and TRBJ2-7; D not certain. CDR1 is LGHDT and CDR2 is YNNKEL in the germline V gene (reference sequence). CDR3 length: 12 residues. Trimming cost V 0 bases and J 2 bases, with 2 bases left between them. In DNA form, the CDR3 reads TGTGCCAGCAGCCAAGATCCCTACGAGCAGTACTTC. Translation gives CASSQDPYEQYF.

This clonotype was recorded a few times. The rearrangement joins TRBV9 to TRBJ1-2; TRBD1 matches 9 bases. Germline trimming cut 1 base from V and 1 base from J; bases unmatched to any gene: 5. There are 16 residues in the CDR3. Germline values: CDR1 SGDLS, CDR2 YYNGEE. The chain's CDR3 is CASSVHPGQGNYGYTF. CDR3 DNA: TGTGCCAGCAGCGTACACCCGGGACAGGGTAACTATGGCTACACCTTC.